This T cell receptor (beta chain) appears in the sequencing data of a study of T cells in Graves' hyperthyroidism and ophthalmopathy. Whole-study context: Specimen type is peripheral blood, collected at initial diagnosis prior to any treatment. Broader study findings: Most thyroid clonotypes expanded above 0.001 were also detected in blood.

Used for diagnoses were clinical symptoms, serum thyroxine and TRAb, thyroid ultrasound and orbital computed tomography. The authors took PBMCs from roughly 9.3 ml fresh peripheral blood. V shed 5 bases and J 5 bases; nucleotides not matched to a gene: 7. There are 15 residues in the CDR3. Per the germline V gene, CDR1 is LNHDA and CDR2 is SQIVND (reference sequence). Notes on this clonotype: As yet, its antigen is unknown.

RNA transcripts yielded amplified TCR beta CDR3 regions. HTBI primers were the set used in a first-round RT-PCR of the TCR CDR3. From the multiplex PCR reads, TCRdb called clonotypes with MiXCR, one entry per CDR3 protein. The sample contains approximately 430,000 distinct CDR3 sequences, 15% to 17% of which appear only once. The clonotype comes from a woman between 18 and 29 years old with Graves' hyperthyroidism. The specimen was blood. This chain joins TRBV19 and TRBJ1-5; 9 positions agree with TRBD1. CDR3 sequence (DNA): TGTGCCAGTAGTCGATTACGGACAGGGGATCAGCCCCAGCATTTT. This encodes CASSRLRTGDQPQHF.